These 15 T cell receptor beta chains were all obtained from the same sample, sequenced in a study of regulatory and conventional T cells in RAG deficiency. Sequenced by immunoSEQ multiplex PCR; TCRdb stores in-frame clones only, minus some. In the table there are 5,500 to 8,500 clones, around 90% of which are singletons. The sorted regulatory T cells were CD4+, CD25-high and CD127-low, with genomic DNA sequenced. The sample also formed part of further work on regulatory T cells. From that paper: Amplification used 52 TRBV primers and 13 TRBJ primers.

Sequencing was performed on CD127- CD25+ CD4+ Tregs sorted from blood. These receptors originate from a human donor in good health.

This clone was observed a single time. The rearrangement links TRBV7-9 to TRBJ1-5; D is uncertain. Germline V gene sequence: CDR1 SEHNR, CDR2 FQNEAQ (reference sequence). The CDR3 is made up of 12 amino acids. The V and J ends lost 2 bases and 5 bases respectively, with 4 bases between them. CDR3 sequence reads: CASSLIDQPQHF. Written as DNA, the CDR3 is TGTGCCAGCAGCTTAATCGATCAGCCCCAGCATTTT. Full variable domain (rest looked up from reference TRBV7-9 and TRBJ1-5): DTGVSQNPRHKITKRGQNVTFRCDPISEHNRLYWYRQTLGQGPEFLTYFQNEAQLEKSRLLSDRFSAERPKGSFSTLEIQRTEQGDSAMYLCASSLIDQPQHFGDGTRLSIL.

The CDR3: CASSGGEGTKAFF. The CDR3 DNA is TGCGCCAGCAGTGGGGGCGAGGGGACAAAAGCTTTCTTT. This chain uses TRBV10-1 with TRBJ1-1; tentatively, D is TRBD1 (6 bases). Germline V gene data show CDR1 as WNHNN and CDR2 as SYGVQD (reference sequence). This CDR3 is built from 13 residues. The germline V and J ends were trimmed by 4 bases and 9 bases, with 15 bases remaining between them.

CDR3 region: CASSEGVGGGASDTQYF. The CDR3 nucleotides are TGTGCCAGCAGTGAAGGGGTCGGCGGGGGGGCATCAGATACGCAGTATTTT. The V gene is TRBV2, the J gene TRBJ2-3; 9 nucleotides agree with TRBD2. The CDR3 spans 17 residues. After removal of 1 base from V and 4 bases from J, the junction contained 9 bases not matched to a gene. Germline V gene sequence: CDR1 SNHLY, CDR2 FYNNEI.

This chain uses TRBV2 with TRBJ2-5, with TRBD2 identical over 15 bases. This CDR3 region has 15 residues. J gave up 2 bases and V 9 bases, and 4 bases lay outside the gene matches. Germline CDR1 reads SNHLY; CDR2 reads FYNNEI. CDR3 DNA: TGTGCCAGAGGACTAGCGGGGGGGGTACAAGAGACCCAGTACTTC. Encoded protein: CARGLAGGVQETQYF.

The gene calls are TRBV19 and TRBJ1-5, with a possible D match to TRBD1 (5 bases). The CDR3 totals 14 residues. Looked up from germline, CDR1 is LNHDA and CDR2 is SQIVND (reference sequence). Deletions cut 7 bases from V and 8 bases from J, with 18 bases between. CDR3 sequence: CASNVGGTWEPQHF. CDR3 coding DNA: TGTGCCAGTAACGTGGGGGGGACTTGGGAGCCCCAGCATTTT.

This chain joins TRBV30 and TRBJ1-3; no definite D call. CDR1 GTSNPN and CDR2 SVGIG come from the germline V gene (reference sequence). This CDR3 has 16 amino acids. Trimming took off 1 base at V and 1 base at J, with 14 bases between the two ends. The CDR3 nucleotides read TGTGCCTGGAGTGGCGCGGGAATTGTATCTGGAAACACCATATATTTT. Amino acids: CAWSGAGIVSGNTIYF. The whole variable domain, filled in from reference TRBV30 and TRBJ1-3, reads SQTIHQWPATLVQPVGSPLSLECTVEGTSNPNLYWYRQAAGRGLQLLFYSVGIGQISSEVPQNLSASRPQDRQFILSSKKLLLSDSGFYLCAWSGAGIVSGNTIYFGEGSWLTVV.

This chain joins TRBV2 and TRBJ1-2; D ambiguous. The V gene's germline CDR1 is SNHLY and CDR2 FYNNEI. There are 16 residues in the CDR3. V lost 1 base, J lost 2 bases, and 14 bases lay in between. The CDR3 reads CASSEEFGSPNYGYTF. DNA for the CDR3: TGTGCCAGCAGTGAAGAATTCGGGAGCCCCAACTATGGCTACACCTTC.

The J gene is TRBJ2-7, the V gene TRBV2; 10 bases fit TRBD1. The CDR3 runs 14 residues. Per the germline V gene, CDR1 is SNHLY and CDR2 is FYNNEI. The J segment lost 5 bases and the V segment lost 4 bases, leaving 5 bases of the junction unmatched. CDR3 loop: CASSARDRGHEQYF. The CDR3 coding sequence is TGTGCCAGCAGTGCCCGGGACAGGGGTCACGAGCAGTACTTC.

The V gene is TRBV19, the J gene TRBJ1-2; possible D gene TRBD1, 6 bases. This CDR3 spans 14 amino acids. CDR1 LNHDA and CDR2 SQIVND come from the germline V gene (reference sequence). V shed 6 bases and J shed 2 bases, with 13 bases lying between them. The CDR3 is CASRTPGVNYGYTF. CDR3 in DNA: TGTGCCAGTAGGACCCCAGGGGTAAACTATGGCTACACCTTC.

In nucleotides, the CDR3 is TGCGCCAGCAGCTTAGCCCCCTGGGACAGTAAATATTTCTTC. Translated, it gives CASSLAPWDSKYFF. V usage is TRBV5-1 and J usage is TRBJ2-1; 7 nucleotides agree with TRBD1. From germline, CDR1 is SGHRS and CDR2 YFSETQ. V was pared by 2 bases and J by 16 bases, with 15 bases of the junction left unmatched. CDR3 length: 14 amino acids.

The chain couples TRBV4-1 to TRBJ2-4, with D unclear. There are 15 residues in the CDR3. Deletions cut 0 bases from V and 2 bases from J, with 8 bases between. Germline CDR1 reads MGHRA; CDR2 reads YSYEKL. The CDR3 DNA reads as TGCGCCAGCAGCCAAGACTCGGTAACCAAAAACATTCAGTACTTC. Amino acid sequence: CASSQDSVTKNIQYF.

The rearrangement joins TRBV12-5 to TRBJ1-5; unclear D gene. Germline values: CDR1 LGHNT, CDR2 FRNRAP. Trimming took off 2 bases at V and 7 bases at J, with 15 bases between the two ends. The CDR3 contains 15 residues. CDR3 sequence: CASGLIWAPGQPQHF. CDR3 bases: TGTGCTAGTGGTTTGATCTGGGCGCCTGGGCAGCCCCAGCATTTT.

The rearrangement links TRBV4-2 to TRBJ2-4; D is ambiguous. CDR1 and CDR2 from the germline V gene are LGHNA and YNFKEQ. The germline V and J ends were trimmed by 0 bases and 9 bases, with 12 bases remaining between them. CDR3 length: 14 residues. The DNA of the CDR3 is TGTGCCAGCAGCCAAGAAGGTAGTAACAGCATTCAGTACTTC. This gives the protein CASSQEGSNSIQYF.

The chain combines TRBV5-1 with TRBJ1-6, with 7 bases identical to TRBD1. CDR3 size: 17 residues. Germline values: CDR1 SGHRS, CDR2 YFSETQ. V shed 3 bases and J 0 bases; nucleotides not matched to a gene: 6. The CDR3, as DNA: TGCGCCAGCAGCTCGGGACAGCTGAGCTCCTATAATTCACCCCTCCACTTT. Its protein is CASSSGQLSSYNSPLHF.

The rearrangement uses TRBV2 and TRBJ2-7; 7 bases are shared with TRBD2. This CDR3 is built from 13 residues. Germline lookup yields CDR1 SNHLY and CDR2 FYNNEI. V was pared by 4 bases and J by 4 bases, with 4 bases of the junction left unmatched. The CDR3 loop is CASSGPGGYEQYF. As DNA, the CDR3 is TGTGCCAGCAGTGGGCCGGGGGGATACGAGCAGTACTTC. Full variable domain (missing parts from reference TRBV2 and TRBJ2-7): EPEVTQTPSHQVTQMGQEVILRCVPISNHLYFYWYRQILGQKVEFLVSFYNNEISEKSEIFDDQFSVERPDGSNFTLKIRSTKLEDSAMYFCASSGPGGYEQYFGPGTRLTVT.